The rows below give T cell receptor beta chains drawn from one sample of a study of cytomegalovirus exposure and HLA in healthy donors. Sequenced by immunoSEQ multiplex PCR; TCRdb stores in-frame clones only, minus some. The sample holds 110,000 to 150,000 clones; 9.7% are singletons and the top ten take approximately 1.9%. Sequencing was carried out using PBMCs. The receptors shown here come from a man over 45 in good health and CMV-seronegative. Both conserved end residues are part of each CDR3. Fields, in order: clone size, V gene, D gene, J gene, CDR3 DNA, CDR3 protein. D genes are given only for firm matches. A clone size is listed for some rows: how often the clone was seen (once, few, many), or a class if it is expanded.

few	TRBV11-2	.	TRBJ2-4	TGTGCCAGCAGCTTAAGGGGGGGAGAACAGGCAGGGATTCAGTACTTC	CASSLRGGEQAGIQYF
few	TRBV27	TRBD2	TRBJ2-3	TGTGCCAGCAGTTCCTTTCGGAACGGGAGGGCGGATACGCAGTATTTT	CASSSFRNGRADTQYF
few	TRBV27	.	TRBJ1-1	TGTGCCAGCAGTTTTATAGGGGGCACTGAAGCTTTCTTT	CASSFIGGTEAFF
few	TRBV6-4	.	TRBJ2-2	TGTGCCAGCTCCTCCCAGGCCGCGGGAAACACCGGGGAGCTGTTTTTT	CASSSQAAGNTGELFF
.	TRBV2	TRBD2	TRBJ2-7	TGTGCCAGCAGTGGCAAGACTAGCGGGGCTTACGAGCAGTACTTC	CASSGKTSGAYEQYF
.	TRBV28	.	TRBJ1-1	TGTGCCAGCTTAGCTTCGGTGAACACTGAAGCTTTCTTT	CASLASVNTEAFF
few	TRBV5-6	TRBD2	TRBJ2-1	TGTGCCAGTAGCGAAGGGACTAGCGGGAGGGCATACAATGAGCAGTTCTTC	CASSEGTSGRAYNEQFF
few	TRBV5-6	TRBD1	TRBJ1-1	TGTGCCAGCACCCCAACAGGGGGGAACACTGAAGCTTTCTTT	CASTPTGGNTEAFF
few	TRBV7-6	TRBD2	TRBJ2-7	TGTGCCAGCAGCGCAAGACTAGCGGCCTACGAGCAGTACTTC	CASSARLAAYEQYF
.	TRBV30	.	TRBJ1-3	TGTGCCTGGAGTGCCGCCGCAGGGCCTGGAAACACCATATATTTT	CAWSAAAGPGNTIYF
.	TRBV5-1	TRBD2	TRBJ2-2	TGCGCCAGCGGCCGGGGGGATACGAACACCGGGGAGCTGTTTTTT	CASGRGDTNTGELFF
few	TRBV6-6	TRBD2	TRBJ2-1	TGTGCCAGCAGCCACCGCAAGCGGGGGGCCAGCAATGAGCAGTTCTTC	CASSHRKRGASNEQFF
.	TRBV28	TRBD2	TRBJ2-3	TGTGCCAGCAGTACAACGGTCTTTAGCGGGAGCCGGACAGATACGCAGTATTTT	CASSTTVFSGSRTDTQYF
.	TRBV2	.	TRBJ1-5	TGTGCCAGCATCGAAGGGGGATACAGCAATCAGCCCCAGCATTTT	CASIEGGYSNQPQHF
few	TRBV7-2	.	TRBJ2-7	TGTGCCAGCAGCTTATCGGGCGAGCAGTACTTC	CASSLSGEQYF
few	TRBV6-5	.	TRBJ2-1	TGTGCCAGCAGTTCAGGCAATGAGCAGTTCTTC	CASSSGNEQFF
.	TRBV7-3	.	TRBJ2-2	TGTGCCAGCAGCTTAAATGCGGGGCCGTCGGGCGGCACCGGGGAGCTGTTTTTT	CASSLNAGPSGGTGELFF
.	TRBV12-5	TRBD1	TRBJ1-1	TGTGCTAGTGCCCTCCAGGGGGGAAGAAACACTGAAGCTTTCTTT	CASALQGGRNTEAFF
.	TRBV30	.	TRBJ1-1	TGTGCCTGGAGTCAAACGGGATTGAACACTGAAGCTTTCTTT	CAWSQTGLNTEAFF
.	TRBV7-9	.	TRBJ2-2	TGTGCCAGCAGCTTAGGCGGCACTATTGGTGGGGAGCTGTTTTTT	CASSLGGTIGGELFF
few	TRBV19	TRBD2	TRBJ2-2	TGTGCCAGTAGGGTCTCCCGGACTAGCGGGAGTTACGGGGAGCTGTTTTTT	CASRVSRTSGSYGELFF
.	TRBV6-1	TRBD1	TRBJ1-5	TGTGCCAGCAGTGAAGCCCCGCGGACAGGGCTGGAGGATCAGCCCCAGCATTTT	CASSEAPRTGLEDQPQHF
few	TRBV2	.	TRBJ1-1	TGTGCCAGCAGGGGCGGGGGGAGCACAATGATCTTT	CASRGGGSTMIF
few	TRBV14	.	TRBJ1-1	TGTGCCAGCAGCCAAGCCCCTGTAAAGAACACTGAAGCTTTCTTT	CASSQAPVKNTEAFF
.	TRBV29-1	TRBD1	TRBJ1-5	TGCAGCGTCCTCGGGACAGGGGGTAATCAGCCCCAGCATTTT	CSVLGTGGNQPQHF
.	TRBV5-1	.	TRBJ1-1	TGCGCCAGCAGCTTGGACTCCAGCGACACTGAAGCTTTCTTT	CASSLDSSDTEAFF
.	TRBV9	.	TRBJ2-7	TGTGCCAGCGCTCGGCAGGGGGGATCCTACGAGCAGTACTTC	CASARQGGSYEQYF